What follows is one TCR beta chain and its context. No antigen is known for it. This could be a read error, since a much larger clone is one nucleotide away. The CDR3 has 17 amino acids. Germline V gives CDR1 SGHAT, CDR2 FQNNGV. The TCR beta CDR3 regions underwent amplification using RNA transcripts as the source. HTBI primers drove first-round RT-PCR of the TCR CDR3. TCRdb redid the calling of the multiplex PCR reads with MiXCR, one entry per CDR3 protein. This table holds 550,000 to 700,000 distinct CDR3 sequences, around 42% found once. The sample originates from a study of T cells in Graves' hyperthyroidism and ophthalmopathy. Findings and caveats of the study: Stable hyperthyroidism was told apart from ophthalmopathy by a model built on 13 V-J features.

The origin of this receptor is an adult woman with Graves' disease, either hyperthyroidism or ophthalmopathy (not recorded which). The sample consisted of peripheral blood or thyroid tissue (not recorded which). The chain has TRBV11-2 and TRBJ1-6, with D perhaps TRBD1 (6 bases). CDR3 in amino acids: CASSLVERGTLNSPLHF. In nucleotides, the CDR3 is TGCGCCAGCAGCCTCGTGGAAAGGGGGACTTTAAATTCACCCCTCCACTTT.